These 32 T cell receptor beta chains originate from one sample sequenced in a study of human T cells and chemical hapten exposure. Time point here: patch test 1, 2 weeks after DPC sensitization. Treatment defined: therapeutic diphenylcyclopropenone sensitization with weekly scalp DPC. MiXCR was run by TCRdb on the RACE reads, yielding one entry per CDR3 protein. The table has about 120,000 distinct CDR3 sequences, 12% seen once; the top ten hold roughly 1.3%. The sequencing used whole blood, collected in connection with sensitization to the hapten diphenylcyclopropenone (DPC). These receptors all stem from a woman aged 45 to 65 with alopecia areata. Some clones in this sample may be carry-over from other donors' samples.

The chain combines TRBV7-2 with TRBJ1-6; D may be TRBD1 (6 bases). V was pared by 7 bases and J by 5 bases, with 12 bases between. CDR1 and CDR2 (germline): SGHTA, FQGNSA. The CDR3 sequence is 14 residues long. The CDR3 is CASTRGQHNSPLHF. CDR3 sequence (DNA): TGTGCCAGCACCCGAGGACAGCATAATTCACCCCTCCACTTT.

The chain recombines TRBV7-8 with TRBJ1-2; D call uncertain. Trimming took off 5 bases at V and 3 bases at J, with 16 bases between the two ends. The germline gives CDR1 SGHVS, CDR2 FQNEAQ. This CDR3 has 15 amino acids. CDR3 DNA sequence: TGTGCCAGCAGCCACGGACCCTCCCCTTACTATGGCTACACCTTC. Translation: CASSHGPSPYYGYTF. The full variable domain, in which reference TRBV7-8 and TRBJ1-2 provide the parts outside the CDR3, is GAGVSQSPRYKVAKRGQDVALRCDPISGHVSLFWYQQALGQGPEFLTYFQNEAQLDKSGLPSDRFFAERPEGSVSTLKIQRTQQEDSAVYLCASSHGPSPYYGYTFGSGTRLTVV.

The chain combines TRBV11-3 with TRBJ2-3, with TRBD2 as a possible D gene (6 bases). V lost 1 base and J 6 bases, leaving 11 bases between the germline ends. Germline loops: CDR1 SGHNT, CDR2 YENEEA. This CDR3 spans 14 amino acids. CDR3 nucleotides: TGTGCCAGCAGCTTAGCCGGGGGTGACGATACGCAGTATTTT. Translation gives CASSLAGGDDTQYF.

This clonotype was counted only a few times. This chain connects TRBV7-8 to TRBJ2-3; 7 bases match TRBD2. The CDR3 loop spans 15 amino acids. Germline CDR1 and CDR2: SGHVS and FQNEAQ. The V gene end was trimmed by 10 bases and the J gene end by 0 bases; junction bases not matched to a gene: 10. CDR3 in DNA: TGTGCCACCAGGAGGCTAGCGGATAGCACAGATACGCAGTATTTT. Translated, it gives CATRRLADSTDTQYF.

This clonotype was detected ten times or more. The chain couples TRBV10-3 to TRBJ2-1; the D gene is possibly TRBD2 (5 bases). The V end was cut by 8 bases, the J end by 4 bases, with 12 bases between. Looked up from germline, CDR1 is ENHRY and CDR2 is SYGVKD. There are 13 residues in the CDR3. For the CDR3, the DNA is TGTGCCATCGGCGCTAGCCTGTACAATGAGCAGTTCTTC. Its translation is CAIGASLYNEQFF.

This clonotype was seen more than once but under ten times. The V gene is TRBV6-2 or TRBV6-3, the J gene TRBJ2-2, with no clear D. The V gene lost 6 bases and the J gene lost 3 bases, with 11 bases spanning the gap. The germline gives CDR1 MNHEY, CDR2 SVGEGT. This CDR3 has 14 residues. CDR3 DNA: TGTGCCAGCAGGACCGGACGAGACACCGGGGAGCTGTTTTTT. This gives the protein CASRTGRDTGELFF.

V usage is TRBV5-5 and J usage is TRBJ1-5; perhaps TRBD1 as D (6 bases). Germline V gene data show CDR1 as SGHKS and CDR2 as YYEKEE (reference sequence). The CDR3 sequence is 15 residues long. Trimming pared 2 bases from V and 3 bases from J, leaving 12 bases between. In nucleotides, the CDR3 is TGTGCCAGCAGCTTCCGGCAGGGGCACAATCAGCCCCAGCATTTT. Translated, it gives CASSFRQGHNQPQHF.

The chain employs TRBV3-1 and TRBJ2-3, with TRBD2 as a possible D gene (7 bases). CDR1 and CDR2 from the germline V gene are LGHDT and YNNKEL (reference sequence). The CDR3 contains 14 residues. V was cut by 7 bases and J by 8 bases, with 19 bases left in between. CDR3 nucleotide sequence: TGTGCCAGCACACACGGGGGGCCTCCCGGTACGCAGTATTTT. Translation gives CASTHGGPPGTQYF.

Note on this clonotype: A much larger clone is a single base away; this may be a read error. This chain links TRBV20-1 with TRBJ1-1; D gene uncertain. Germline V gives CDR1 DFQATT, CDR2 SNEGSKA (reference sequence). The V and J ends lost 8 bases and 0 bases respectively, with 10 bases between them. CDR3 length: 12 amino acids. In nucleotides, the CDR3 is TGCAGTACCGGCCGGGTGAACACTGAAGCTTTCTTT. Translation gives CSTGRVNTEAFF.

This chain links TRBV28 with TRBJ2-3; D unclear. Germline CDR1 is MDHEN and CDR2 is SYDVKM. CDR3 length equals 11 residues. Between the trimmed V and J ends, which lost 8 bases and 8 bases, there was a span of 11 bases. DNA for the CDR3: TGTGCCAGCGGCTTCTACGGTACGCAGTATTTT. Its protein product is CASGFYGTQYF. Filled out from reference TRBV28 and TRBJ2-3, the complete variable domain reads DVKVTQSSRYLVKRTGEKVFLECVQDMDHENMFWYRQDPGLGLRLIYFSYDVKMKEKGDIPEGYSVSREKKERFSLILESASTNQTSMYLCASGFYGTQYFGPGTRLTVL.

This clonotype was seen more than once but under ten times. The V call is TRBV2, the J call TRBJ1-2, with D possibly being TRBD1 (6 bases). Trimming cost V 8 bases and J 1 base, with 11 bases left between them. The CDR3 runs 13 residues. Germline V lookup: CDR1 SNHLY, CDR2 FYNNEI. CDR3 DNA sequence: TGTGCCAGCTGCCAGGGGTATAACTATGGCTACACCTTC. Translating gives CASCQGYNYGYTF.

There are many counts of this clonotype. The chain has TRBV11-2 and TRBJ1-6; the match to TRBD1 covers 8 bases. Germline V lookup: CDR1 SGHAT, CDR2 FQNNGV. This CDR3 spans 14 amino acids. J gave up 7 bases and V 5 bases, and 4 bases lay outside the gene matches. CDR3: CASSGRTGNSPLHF. CDR3 coding DNA: TGTGCCAGCAGCGGCAGGACAGGGAATTCACCCCTCCACTTT.

The gene calls are TRBV3-1 and TRBJ2-2; D remains unclear. Germline CDR1 and CDR2: LGHDT and YNNKEL (reference sequence). CDR3 size: 14 residues. Trimming removed 3 bases from V and 1 base from J, with 6 bases in between. The CDR3 sequence is CASSHLKNTGELFF. The CDR3 coding sequence is TGTGCCAGCAGCCATCTGAAGAACACCGGGGAGCTGTTTTTT. The variable domain in full, completed from reference TRBV3-1 and TRBJ2-2, reads DTAVSQTPKYLVTQMGNDKSIKCEQNLGHDTMYWYKQDSKKFLKIMFSYNNKELIINETVPNRFSPKSPDKAHLNLHINSLELGDSAVYFCASSHLKNTGELFFGEGSRLTVL.

The table lists this clonotype with a few counts. The genes are TRBV28 and TRBJ2-4, with 8 positions matching TRBD2. V shed 4 bases and J 2 bases; nucleotides not matched to a gene: 1. This CDR3 has 14 residues. Germline-derived CDR1 and CDR2 are MDHEN and SYDVKM. For the CDR3, the DNA is TGTGCCAGCAGTTCGGGGGGGCCCAAAAACATTCAGTACTTC. As protein: CASSSGGPKNIQYF.

This clonotype occurred once. The rearrangement uses TRBV27 and TRBJ1-1; D might be TRBD1 (5 bases). The length of the CDR3 is 15 residues. Germline CDR1 reads MNHEY; CDR2 reads SMNVEV (reference sequence). The V and J ends lost 1 base and 2 bases respectively, with 11 bases between them. For the CDR3, the DNA is TGTGCCAGCAGTTTATTTGGGCAGGGAAACACTGAAGCTTTCTTT. Amino acids: CASSLFGQGNTEAFF.

At least ten counts were recorded for this clonotype. V gene TRBV28 combines with J gene TRBJ2-7; the D is unclear. Trimming shortened V by 5 bases and J by 7 bases, and 9 bases separated the two germline ends. Germline V CDR1 and CDR2: MDHEN, SYDVKM. There are 11 residues in the CDR3. This CDR3 is CASSLIREQYF. The CDR3 nucleotides read TGTGCCAGCAGTCTTATTAGGGAGCAGTACTTC.

The gene calls are TRBV6-5 and TRBJ2-7, with TRBD1 as a possible D gene (5 bases). Germline CDR1 reads MNHEY; CDR2 reads SVGAGI. The CDR3 extends over 13 amino acids. The V end was cut by 2 bases, the J end by 4 bases, with 9 bases between. The CDR3 here is CASSYDSDYEQYF. In DNA, the CDR3 is TGTGCCAGCAGTTACGACAGTGATTACGAGCAGTACTTC.

The chain recombines TRBV6-2 or TRBV6-3 with TRBJ1-5, with unresolved D. The CDR3 sequence is 13 residues long. The V end lost 4 bases, the J end lost 4 bases, and 8 bases lay between the germline ends. Per germline, CDR1 MNHEY and CDR2 SVGEGT. The CDR3 sequence: CASSWAENQPQHF. For the CDR3, the DNA is TGTGCCAGCAGTTGGGCAGAAAATCAGCCCCAGCATTTT.

This rearrangement joins TRBV7-9 to TRBJ1-6; 8 nucleotides agree with TRBD1. CDR3 size: 14 residues. The trim removed 5 bases at V and 9 bases at J, leaving 6 bases unmatched. From germline, CDR1 is SEHNR and CDR2 FQNEAQ (reference sequence). CDR3 protein: CASSTGQDSSPLHF. CDR3 nucleotide sequence: TGTGCCAGCAGCACGGGACAGGACAGTTCACCCCTCCACTTT.

In this sample, this clonotype turned up a few times. The rearrangement links TRBV6-5 to TRBJ2-7; TRBD1 aligns across 11 bases. After removal of 5 bases from V and 9 bases from J, the junction contained 6 bases not matched to a gene. The germline V gene has CDR1 MNHEY and CDR2 SVGAGI. CDR3 length equals 13 residues. The DNA of the CDR3 is TGTGCCAGCAGTCGGACAGGGGGCATAGGGCAGTACTTC. Translating gives CASSRTGGIGQYF.

This clonotype turned up a few times. V gene TRBV29-1 combines with J gene TRBJ1-1, with no clear D. Germline CDR1 reads SQVTM; CDR2 reads ANQGSEA. This CDR3 has 13 residues. Trimming pared 6 bases from V and 1 base from J, leaving 12 bases between. CDR3 bases: TGCAGCGTCGAGAGATCAGCGAACACTGAAGCTTTCTTT. Translated: CSVERSANTEAFF.

This chain uses TRBV9 with TRBJ1-1; the D gene is possibly TRBD1 (6 bases). This CDR3 is 14 amino acids long. Trimming stripped 6 bases from V and 2 bases from J, with 14 bases between. From germline, CDR1 is SGDLS and CDR2 YYNGEE. The CDR3: CASTQDRLNTEAFF. CDR3 nucleotides: TGTGCCAGCACACAGGACAGACTAAACACTGAAGCTTTCTTT.

This clonotype was detected a few times. This CDR3 reads CASSQIGYEQYF. CDR3 bases: TGTGCCAGCAGCCAAATCGGGTACGAGCAGTACTTC. The chain carries TRBV4-2 and TRBJ2-7; D unclear. V dropped 2 bases and J dropped 4 bases, with 6 bases sitting between them. The CDR3 loop spans 12 amino acids. Germline V gives CDR1 LGHNA, CDR2 YNFKEQ.

V is TRBV5-1 and J is TRBJ2-1; D ambiguous. The ends were cut back, 2 bases at V and 0 bases at J, with 9 bases in the middle. Germline V gene lookup returns CDR1 SGHRS and CDR2 YFSETQ. This CDR3 is built from 15 residues. The CDR3 region is CASSLEDVSYNEQFF. The DNA for the CDR3 is TGCGCCAGCAGCTTAGAAGATGTCTCCTACAATGAGCAGTTCTTC.

Only a few counts were recorded for this clonotype. A read error may account for a junction end that differs from germline. This chain joins TRBV7-7 and TRBJ2-2; 11 bases fit TRBD1. This CDR3 region has 16 residues. The V gene's germline CDR1 is SSHAT and CDR2 FNYEAQ (reference sequence). CDR3 nucleotide sequence: TGTGCTAGCAGCTTAGGACAGGGGGCAAACACCGGGGAGCTGTTTTTT. Translating it yields CASSLGQGANTGELFF.

There are a few counts of this clonotype. V gene TRBV3-1 combines with J gene TRBJ2-4; no clear D. CDR1 LGHDT and CDR2 YNNKEL come from the germline V gene (reference sequence). V was clipped by 4 bases and J by 10 bases, with 11 bases between them. The CDR3 is made up of 12 amino acids. The CDR3 here is CASSPQPSIQYF. As DNA, the CDR3 is TGTGCCAGCAGCCCCCAACCCTCGATTCAGTACTTC. Full variable domain (outside the CDR3, taken from reference TRBV3-1 and TRBJ2-4): DTAVSQTPKYLVTQMGNDKSIKCEQNLGHDTMYWYKQDSKKFLKIMFSYNNKELIINETVPNRFSPKSPDKAHLNLHINSLELGDSAVYFCASSPQPSIQYFGAGTRLSVL.

In its sample, this clonotype was seen many times. V usage is TRBV29-1 and J usage is TRBJ2-5; D call uncertain. The CDR3 length is 11 residues. V was trimmed by 4 bases and J by 4 bases, leaving 7 bases between them. Germline V gives CDR1 SQVTM, CDR2 ANQGSEA. The CDR3 DNA is TGCAGCGTTGGACCGGGAGAGACCCAGTACTTC. It yields the protein CSVGPGETQYF.

Here the CDR3 DNA reads TGTGCCAGCAGCTTATTAGTGATACAGCCCCTCTCCTACAATGAGCAGTTCTTC. It codes for CASSLLVIQPLSYNEQFF. The genes are TRBV7-2 and TRBJ2-1; D gene ambiguous. The CDR3 is made up of 18 amino acids. Trimming stripped 2 bases from V and 0 bases from J, with 17 bases between. CDR1 is SGHTA, CDR2 FQGNSA, per germline.

The rearrangement uses TRBV29-1 and TRBJ2-1; 8 bases map to TRBD2. The CDR3 covers 17 residues. The junction had 16 bases not matched to a gene; V was cut back by 3 bases and J by 6 bases. Germline CDR1 and CDR2: SQVTM and ANQGSEA. The CDR3 DNA follows: TGCAGCGTTGAGGAGGCCAGCGGGAGTGCGGGTGGCAATGAGCAGTTCTTC. It translates to CSVEEASGSAGGNEQFF.

This clonotype was seen a handful of times. The rearrangement links TRBV12-3 or TRBV12-4 to TRBJ1-6, with a weak D call TRBD1 (5 bases). This CDR3 has 13 residues. V was shortened by 7 bases and J by 5 bases, with 9 bases between the two germline ends. CDR3 sequence (DNA): TGTGCCAGCAAAGGGGCTGATAATTCACCCCTCCACTTT. Protein: CASKGADNSPLHF.

This chain joins TRBV29-1 and TRBJ1-1; 10 bases match TRBD1. Germline CDR1 SQVTM, CDR2 ANQGSEA. The CDR3 is 15 amino acids. J lost 3 bases, V lost 0 bases, and 4 bases had no gene match. The DNA of the CDR3 is TGCAGCGTTGAAGAGACAGGGGGCTTGTACACTGAAGCTTTCTTT. Translation gives CSVEETGGLYTEAFF.

This clonotype was seen a few times. The chain employs TRBV6-5 and TRBJ1-2; a weak D match, TRBD1 (5 bases). V was trimmed by 6 bases and J by 7 bases, leaving 15 bases between them. Germline V CDR1 and CDR2: MNHEY, SVGAGI. The CDR3 length is 13 residues. CDR3 loop: CASSPGVFSGYTF. The CDR3 DNA reads TGTGCCAGCAGCCCGGGGGTCTTCAGTGGCTACACCTTC.